The clone carrying this T cell receptor (beta chain) is a singleton in its sample. Clones were sequenced by immunoSEQ multiplex PCR, and TCRdb holds only the in-frame ones, with some missing. There are more than 65,000 clones in the sample; nearly 96% occur only once, and 0.37% lies in the top ten. Germline CDR1 reads SGHNT; CDR2 reads YENEEA. Trimming pared 5 bases from V and 6 bases from J, leaving 14 bases between. The CDR3 is 13 amino acids. The sample is drawn from a study of technical replicates of blood from several donors. The genes are TRBV11-3 and TRBJ2-7; D might be TRBD2 (5 bases). The material sequenced was T cells isolated from PBMCs. The receptor was derived from a human donor in good health. CDR3 bases: TGTGCCAGCAGCACTTGGGAGTTCCGCGAGCAGTACTTC. Translated: CASSTWEFREQYF. Full variable domain (outside the CDR3, taken from reference TRBV11-3 and TRBJ2-7): EAGVVQSPRYKIIEKKQPVAFWCNPISGHNTLYWYLQNLGQGPELLIRYENEEAVDDSQLPKDRFSAERLKGVDSTLKIQPAELGDSAVYLCASSTWEFREQYFGPGTRLTVT.